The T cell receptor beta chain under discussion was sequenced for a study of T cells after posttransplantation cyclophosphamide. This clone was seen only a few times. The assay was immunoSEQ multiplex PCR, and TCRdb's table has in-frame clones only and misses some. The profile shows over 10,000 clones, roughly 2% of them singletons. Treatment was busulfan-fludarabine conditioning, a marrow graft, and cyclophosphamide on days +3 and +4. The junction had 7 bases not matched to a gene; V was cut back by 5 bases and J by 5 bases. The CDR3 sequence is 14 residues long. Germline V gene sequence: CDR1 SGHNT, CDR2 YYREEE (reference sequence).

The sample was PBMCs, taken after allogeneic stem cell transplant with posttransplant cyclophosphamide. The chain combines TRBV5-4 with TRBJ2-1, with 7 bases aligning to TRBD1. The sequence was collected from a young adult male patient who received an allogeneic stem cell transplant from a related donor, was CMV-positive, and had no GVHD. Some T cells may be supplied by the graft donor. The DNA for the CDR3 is TGTGCCAGCAGTGACCGGGACAGAGACAATGAGCAGTTCTTC. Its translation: CASSDRDRDNEQFF.